The clone carrying this T cell receptor beta chain was seen a handful of times. Its antigen is as yet unknown. This CDR3 is 15 amino acids long. Germline V lookup: CDR1 SGHDT, CDR2 YYEEEE. The trim removed 3 bases at V and 1 base at J, leaving 5 bases unmatched. Clones were read by immunoSEQ multiplex PCR, and TCRdb kept only the in-frame ones, dropping some. The data hold tens of thousands of clones, with 78% observed a single time. This sample was included in a study of T cell responses to AZD1222 COVID-19 vaccine. Study conclusions and caveats: Reports indicate that nearly half of spike-specific TCRs are directed at unmutated variant regions. Vaccine-related CD4 TCRs covered spike, predominating at 160-218 and 743-854. Repertoires in all cases were sampled only once the peak T cell response had passed. Recipients of two AZD1222 doses showed rising Spike-specific TCR breadth and depth.

Sequencing was performed on peripheral blood, taken on day 0 of AZD1222 vaccination. This TCR was sampled from an adult in good health. The chain joins TRBV5-6 to TRBJ2-3; TRBD2 agrees at 7 bases. The CDR3: CASSSGGWGTDTQYF. The CDR3 DNA reads as TGTGCCAGCAGCTCGGGGGGTTGGGGCACAGATACGCAGTATTTT.